Included here is one T cell receptor (beta chain) sequence, with context. This entry comes from a study of human T cells and chemical hapten exposure. The overall study: 2% DPC applied to a 2 cm by 2 cm arm area sensitized donors.

The study's library attached unique molecular identifiers to single cDNA molecules. Original processing notes: Samples contained a median of approximately 100,000 TCRs, with a range of 23,224 to 690,600. TCRdb re-called the RACE reads through MiXCR, storing one row per CDR3 protein. TCRdb, rather than the study authors, made the V and J calls. The sample has some 70,000 distinct CDR3 sequences; 9.5% to 13% are singletons. Germline V gene lookup returns CDR1 SGHDN and CDR2 FVKESK. Trimming cost V 4 bases and J 1 base, with 10 bases left between them. The CDR3 spans 14 residues. As for time point: pre-sensitization, week 0. Treatment specified: therapeutic diphenylcyclopropenone sensitization with weekly scalp DPC.

Here the sequenced sample was whole blood, taken in connection with sensitization to the hapten diphenylcyclopropenone (DPC). This chain uses TRBV14 with TRBJ2-5; D is perhaps TRBD1 (5 bases). This receptor was identified in a woman aged 45-65 years with alopecia areata. Some clones in this sample may be carry-over from other donors' samples. Here the CDR3 DNA reads TGTGCCAGCAGCCTCCTTGGGGCCCAAGAGACCCAGTACTTC. Encoded protein: CASSLLGAQETQYF. Based on the CDR3 plus reference TRBV14 and TRBJ2-5, the full variable domain is EAGVTQFPSHSVIEKGQTVTLRCDPISGHDNLYWYRRVMGKEIKFLLHFVKESKQDESGMPNNRFLAERTGGTYSTLKVQPAELEDSGVYFCASSLLGAQETQYFGPGTRLLVL.